This T cell receptor (beta chain) comes out of a study of CD8 T cells in ankylosing spondylitis (dated by TCRdb to about 2017). Background for the entire study: The study set out to find disease-linked TCR variants by profiling T cell receptor beta repertoires in ankylosing spondylitis patients and healthy donors. The whole study cohort included some 100 healthy donors and around 25 ankylosing spondylitis patients. Peripheral blood was sampled, and synovial fluid was additionally collected from ankylosing spondylitis patients. General findings and caveats noted by the study authors: A TCR beta motif of seven or eight highly homologous amino acid variants appeared characteristic of blood from ankylosing spondylitis patients. Significant enrichment of the disease-linked clones was reported in matched synovial fluid samples from ankylosing spondylitis patients. The disease-linked clones had a CD8+ phenotype and were found at relatively low frequencies in peripheral blood. Some motif variants had previously been reported in the synovial fluid and blood of reactive arthritis patients, which suggests shared mechanisms of disease initiation.

V is reduced by 3 bases and J by 0 bases, leaving a spacing of 14 bases between them. Measured from the cysteine to the phenylalanine, the CDR3 is 15 residues long. The DNA shown is the 45-base CDR3, in frame from base 1. CDR1 DFQATT and CDR2 SNEGSKA were looked up in the germline V gene (reference sequence). This clonotype was counted at least ten times. Its specific antigen is unknown. Base qualities are not recorded, but no much larger clone differs from it by a single base. The run used an Illumina HiSeq 2500. Quantitative 5'-RACE with molecular barcodes was the method used to prepare the TCR beta libraries. The study's own analysis went as follows. A new computational method, built on a probabilistic model of VDJ rearrangement, was used to identify disease-linked TCR variants. In TCRdb, the public reads were trimmed at Q25 with fastp and aligned with MiXCR, with productive beta chains retained. Merged by CDR3 protein, the rows form single entries marked with the most common genes and DNA. The V and J calls follow TCRdb's processing rather than the paper's. Recorded for this sample are a few hundred thousand distinct CDR3 sequences; under 12% of them occurred a single time. The ten most abundant clones make up roughly 23% of the sample.

Material for sequencing was blood, either unsorted or a sorted T cell fraction (not recorded which). Here the chain combines TRBV20-1 and TRBJ1-1; the D gene lacks a confident call. The origin of this receptor is a male donor with ankylosing spondylitis or in good health (not recorded which). The CDR3 region: CSASRDWLMNTEAFF. The sequenced DNA is TGCAGTGCTAGCCGAGATTGGCTAATGAACACTGAAGCTTTCTTT.